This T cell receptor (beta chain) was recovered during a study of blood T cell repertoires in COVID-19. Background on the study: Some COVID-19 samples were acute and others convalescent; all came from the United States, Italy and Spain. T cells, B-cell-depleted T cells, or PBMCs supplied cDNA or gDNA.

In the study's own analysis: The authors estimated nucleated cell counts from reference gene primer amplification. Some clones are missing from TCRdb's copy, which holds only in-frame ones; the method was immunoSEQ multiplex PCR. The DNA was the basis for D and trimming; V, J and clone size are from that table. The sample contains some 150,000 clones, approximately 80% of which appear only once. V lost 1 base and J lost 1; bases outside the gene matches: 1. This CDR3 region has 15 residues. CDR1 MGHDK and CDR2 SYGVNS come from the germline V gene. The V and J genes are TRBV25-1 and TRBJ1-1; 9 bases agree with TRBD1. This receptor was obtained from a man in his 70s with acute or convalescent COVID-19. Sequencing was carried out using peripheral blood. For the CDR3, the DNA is TGTGCCAGCAGTGAATCGGACAGGGGGAACACTGAAGCTTTCTTT. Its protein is CASSESDRGNTEAFF.